The 9 T cell receptor beta chains presented below share a single source sample, sequenced in a study of control samples from healthy donors and cancer patients (dated by TCRdb to the early 2020s). Libraries came from the immunoSEQ multiplex PCR assay. TCRdb stores this immuneACCESS table with in-frame sequences only. Part of the clones is absent; in the studies checked, under half of the shortfall reflects unresolved V genes, and no reason is known for the rest. A total of 150,000 to 200,000 clones appear in this sample, 91% of them only once. Of the sample, 2% to 2.5% falls within the top ten clones. Sequenced: blood. The source is a woman aged 40-49 years in good health.

This rearrangement joins TRBV19 to TRBJ1-5; TRBD1 matches at 11 bases. Germline lookup yields CDR1 LNHDA and CDR2 SQIVND (reference sequence). J was trimmed by 3 bases and V by 8 bases; bases with no gene match: 9. This CDR3 is 16 amino acids long. The CDR3 loop is CASSTGQGDPNQPQHF. As DNA, the CDR3 is TGTGCCAGTTCTACGGGACAGGGGGATCCCAATCAGCCCCAGCATTTT.

The chain combines TRBV3-1 (or the pseudogene TRBV3-2) with TRBJ2-2; D call uncertain. V was cut by 3 bases and J by 6 bases, with 5 bases left in between. Germline V gene data show CDR1 as LGHDT and CDR2 as YNNKEL (reference sequence). This CDR3 is 12 amino acids long. CDR3 in DNA: TGTGCCAGCAGCCATGGGGCCGGGGAGCTGTTTTTT. Its protein is CASSHGAGELFF.

This clone was picked up one time. The J gene is TRBJ2-7, the V gene TRBV2, with D possibly matching TRBD1 (7 bases). The CDR3 is made up of 14 amino acids. V lost 7 bases to trimming and J lost 2 bases, with 15 bases between them. The germline CDR1 and CDR2 sequences are SNHLY and FYNNEI. The CDR3 protein is CASTLGGTAYEQYF. The CDR3 coding sequence is TGTGCCAGCACCCTTGGGGGGACAGCCTACGAGCAGTACTTC.

The V and J genes are TRBV2 and TRBJ1-2; TRBD1 matches at 11 bases. The CDR3 covers 13 residues. Germline CDR1 SNHLY, CDR2 FYNNEI. The J segment lost 8 bases and the V segment lost 6 bases, leaving 5 bases of the junction unmatched. The CDR3 region is CASRGQGEDGYTF. As DNA, the CDR3 is TGTGCCAGCAGGGGACAGGGGGAGGACGGCTACACCTTC.

The V call is TRBV6-6, the J call TRBJ1-5; 8 nucleotides line up with TRBD1. Trimming cost V 6 bases and J 2 bases; bases outside gene matches: 9. Germline lookup yields CDR1 MNHNY and CDR2 SVGAGI (reference sequence). This CDR3 contains 16 residues. The CDR3 DNA reads TGTGCCAGCAGCCCGTCCGACAGGGGAGGCAATCAGCCCCAGCATTTT. Amino acid sequence: CASSPSDRGGNQPQHF.

The chain is built from TRBV2 and TRBJ2-1, with TRBD2 matching over 12 bases. Losses at the gene ends were 4 bases for V and 0 bases for J; bases not matched to a gene: 7. The CDR3 covers 18 residues. The germline V gene encodes CDR1 SNHLY and CDR2 FYNNEI. The CDR3 region is CASSVLAGGLSSYNEQFF. The CDR3 nucleotides read TGTGCCAGCAGTGTACTAGCGGGGGGCCTGAGCTCCTACAATGAGCAGTTCTTC.

A single count supports this clone. This rearrangement joins TRBV12-3 or TRBV12-4 to TRBJ1-5; weak D call: TRBD1 (6 bases). V was clipped by 3 bases and J by 4 bases, with 7 bases between them. The CDR3 runs 13 residues. CDR3 amino acids: CASSFRGNQPQHF. In DNA, the CDR3 is TGTGCCAGCAGTTTCAGGGGAAATCAGCCCCAGCATTTT.

This sequence joins TRBV27 and TRBJ2-1; the match to TRBD2 covers 11 bases. CDR3 length: 16 amino acids. Germline assignment: CDR1 MNHEY and CDR2 SMNVEV (reference sequence). The J segment lost 2 bases and the V segment lost 3 bases, leaving 3 bases of the junction unmatched. The CDR3 reads CASSLQLAGAYNEQFF. Here the CDR3 DNA reads TGTGCCAGCAGTTTGCAACTAGCGGGAGCCTACAATGAGCAGTTCTTC.

The rearrangement uses TRBV10-3 and TRBJ2-1; 8 bases match TRBD1. The germline CDR1 and CDR2 sequences are ENHRY and SYGVKD. The length of the CDR3 is 12 residues. V dropped 10 bases and J dropped 6; count of bases not matched to a gene: 5. The CDR3 is CATQGASNEQFF. As DNA, the CDR3 is TGTGCCACCCAGGGGGCTTCCAATGAGCAGTTCTTC.